Below are 20 T cell receptor beta chains sequenced from a single sample in a study of response to subunit inactivated influenza vaccine. TCRdb used MiXCR to reprocess the RT-PCR reads, holding one entry per CDR3 protein. The data show about half a million distinct CDR3 sequences, over 9.5% seen once. The specimen comprised PBMCs from blood, sampled roughly 47 days after vaccination. The receptor source for this set is a man aged 45-65 years who received an inactivated influenza vaccine.

The sample holds a few counts of this clonotype. The gene calls are TRBV10-3 and TRBJ1-2; 7 bases are a match to TRBD1. Looked up from germline, CDR1 is ENHRY and CDR2 is SYGVKD. The CDR3 spans 11 residues. The V gene end was trimmed by 5 bases and the J gene end by 13 bases; junction bases not matched to a gene: 7. The CDR3 DNA reads TGTGCCATCAGTCCAGGAGGGACAGCCACCTTC. It translates to CAISPGGTATF.

The table lists this clonotype with many counts. The chain uses TRBV12-3 or TRBV12-4 and TRBJ2-2; D may match TRBD1 or TRBD2 (5 bases each). V shed 1 base and J shed 6 bases, with 12 bases lying between them. This CDR3 contains 15 residues. CDR3 residues: CASSLGAGTAGELFF. The CDR3 DNA sequence: TGTGCCAGCAGTTTAGGCGCAGGGACCGCCGGGGAGCTGTTTTTT.

The chain recombines TRBV10-3 with TRBJ2-7; D not resolved. V lost 3 bases and J 0 bases, leaving 9 bases between the germline ends. Germline V CDR1 and CDR2: ENHRY, SYGVKD. This CDR3 region has 14 residues. The CDR3 DNA follows: TGTGCCATCAGTGAAAAGGACCACTCCTACGAGCAGTACTTC. This sequence encodes CAISEKDHSYEQYF.

This clonotype was observed at least ten times. The CDR3 protein is CAIRPDLQSSYNEQFF. As DNA, the CDR3 is TGTGCCATCAGACCGGATCTTCAGAGCTCCTACAATGAGCAGTTCTTC. This chain links TRBV10-3 with TRBJ2-1; D is unclear. Germline CDR1 and CDR2: ENHRY and SYGVKD. Trimming removed 6 bases from V and 0 bases from J, with 15 bases in between. This CDR3 is built from 16 residues.

The table lists this clonotype with many counts. This chain joins TRBV7-2 and TRBJ2-5, with a possible D match to TRBD2 (6 bases). The CDR3 is made up of 15 amino acids. V lost 5 bases, J lost 7 bases, and 20 bases lay in between. CDR1 SGHTA and CDR2 FQGNSA come from the germline V gene. CDR3 loop: CASSPAGGLPVTQYF. CDR3 coding DNA: TGTGCCAGCAGCCCGGCCGGGGGACTCCCGGTGACCCAGTACTTC.

This clonotype was counted between two and nine times. The genes are TRBV2 and TRBJ2-7; perhaps TRBD2 as D (7 bases). Germline V gene data show CDR1 as SNHLY and CDR2 as FYNNEI. Trimming removed 10 bases from V and 6 bases from J, with 22 bases in between. This CDR3 has 14 residues. The CDR3 here is CATQAEGGLFEQYF. CDR3 nucleotides: TGTGCCACCCAAGCGGAGGGGGGGTTGTTCGAGCAGTACTTC.

This clonotype was observed a handful of times. This chain connects TRBV20-1 to TRBJ2-3, with D possibly matching TRBD1 (5 bases). The CDR3 sequence is 15 residues long. Germline V gives CDR1 DFQATT, CDR2 SNEGSKA (reference sequence). Trimming removed 5 bases at V and 0 bases at J, with 15 bases between. Here the CDR3 DNA reads TGCAGTGCTGGACACTACCTCCTTAGCACAGATACGCAGTATTTT. It encodes CSAGHYLLSTDTQYF.

This clonotype occurred a few times. The CDR3 end shows no conserved phenylalanine or tryptophan, and so a read error is likely. The rearrangement joins TRBV10-3 to TRBJ2-4; D unresolved. Germline assignment: CDR1 ENHRY and CDR2 SYGVKD. The CDR3 covers 11 residues. V was shortened by 3 bases and J by 7 bases, with 4 bases between the two germline ends. The DNA for the CDR3 is TGTGCCATCAGTGACGGGAACATTCAGTACCTC. It encodes CAISDGNIQYL.

The sample holds a few counts of this clonotype. The chain joins TRBV12-3 or TRBV12-4 to TRBJ2-7; possible D gene TRBD2, 5 bases. The V end lost 3 bases, the J end lost 6 bases, and 12 bases lay between the germline ends. The CDR3 totals 13 residues. This CDR3 reads CASSFGVLFEQYF. The CDR3 DNA follows: TGTGCCAGCAGTTTCGGGGTTTTGTTCGAGCAGTACTTC.

J is TRBJ1-4 and V is TRBV10-3; weak D call: TRBD1 (5 bases). The V gene lost 11 bases and the J gene lost 7 bases, with 26 bases spanning the gap. The CDR3 sequence is 16 residues long. The germline V gene encodes CDR1 ENHRY and CDR2 SYGVKD. Here the CDR3 reads CASAGASVGSGEKLFF. For the CDR3, the DNA is TGTGCCTCAGCCGGGGCCTCTGTGGGTAGCGGTGAAAAACTGTTTTTT.

This clonotype was seen a handful of times. V is TRBV20-1 and J is TRBJ2-7; 11 nucleotides align to TRBD2. Germline loops: CDR1 DFQATT, CDR2 SNEGSKA (reference sequence). The CDR3 has 14 amino acids. The V and J ends lost 3 bases and 4 bases, in that order; junction bases with no gene match: 5. The chain's CDR3 is CSASQLAGGYEQYF. Here the CDR3 DNA reads TGCAGTGCTAGTCAGCTAGCGGGAGGTTACGAGCAGTACTTC.

This clonotype was detected many times. This chain joins TRBV29-1 and TRBJ2-3; TRBD2 is a possible D gene (5 bases). The germline V gene encodes CDR1 SQVTM and CDR2 ANQGSEA. CDR3 length: 13 amino acids. V was shortened by 7 bases and J by 2 bases, with 13 bases between the two germline ends. The CDR3 spells CSAGRELTDTQYF. CDR3 DNA: TGCAGCGCGGGAAGGGAACTCACAGATACGCAGTATTTT.

This clonotype was observed a handful of times. This rearrangement joins TRBV5-1 to TRBJ2-3; 10 nucleotides agree with TRBD1. This CDR3 has 14 residues. Germline trimming cut 5 bases from V and 4 bases from J; bases unmatched to any gene: 4. Germline loops: CDR1 SGHRS, CDR2 YFSETQ. The CDR3 DNA reads TGCGCCAGCAGGGCCGGGACAGGGGCAGATACGCAGTATTTT. As protein: CASRAGTGADTQYF. The variable domain in full, with the rest retrieved from reference TRBV5-1 and TRBJ2-3, is KAGVTQTPRYLIKTRGQQVTLSCSPISGHRSVSWYQQTPGQGLQFLFEYFSETQRNKGNFPGRFSGRQFSNSRSEMNVSTLELGDSALYLCASRAGTGADTQYFGPGTRLTVL.

This clonotype came up a few times. The rearrangement uses TRBV20-1 and TRBJ2-7; 8 bases agree with TRBD1. The junction had 9 bases not matched to a gene; V was cut back by 6 bases and J by 5 bases. The germline V gene has CDR1 DFQATT and CDR2 SNEGSKA (reference sequence). The CDR3 extends over 13 amino acids. The CDR3 sequence: CSAGRTGFNEQYF. In DNA, the CDR3 is TGCAGTGCCGGGCGGACAGGGTTCAACGAGCAGTACTTC.

V usage is TRBV24-1 and J usage is TRBJ2-5; 10 bases match TRBD2. With 3 bases clipped from V and 6 bases from J, the junction kept 9 bases outside the gene matches. The CDR3 has 16 amino acids. The germline gives CDR1 KGHDR, CDR2 SFDVKD. CDR3 bases: TGTGCCACCAGTGATCCGACCCAGCGGGGGGGAAAGACCCAGTACTTC. Protein sequence: CATSDPTQRGGKTQYF.

This clonotype has more than one count but fewer than ten. The chain joins TRBV10-3 to TRBJ2-7; no clear D. The germline V gene has CDR1 ENHRY and CDR2 SYGVKD. Trimming stripped 0 bases from V and 2 bases from J, with 11 bases between. The CDR3 contains 15 residues. The chain's CDR3 is CAISESTRSAYEQYF. The CDR3 region has the DNA TGTGCCATCAGTGAGTCGACTCGGTCAGCCTACGAGCAGTACTTC.

Ten or more counts support this clonotype. The J gene is TRBJ2-1, the V gene TRBV5-1, with 13 bases identical to TRBD2. The germline gives CDR1 SGHRS, CDR2 YFSETQ. The CDR3 length is 16 residues. The V and J ends lost 3 bases and 6 bases, in that order; junction bases with no gene match: 6. CDR3 nucleotide sequence: TGCGCCAGCAGCTCATTCACTAGCGGGGGGGCCAATGAGCAGTTCTTC. This translates into CASSSFTSGGANEQFF.

In this sample, this clonotype turned up a few times. This chain connects TRBV6-1 to TRBJ1-5; D possibly corresponds to TRBD1 (5 bases). This CDR3 contains 15 residues. In germline, CDR1 is MNHNS, CDR2 SASEGT. Trimming left V 8 bases short and J 7 bases short, with 21 bases between. The CDR3 sequence: CASGNAGGGSQPQHF. DNA of the CDR3: TGTGCCAGCGGCAACGCTGGCGGGGGATCACAGCCCCAGCATTTT.

This sequence joins TRBV6-1 and TRBJ2-3; 7 bases agree with TRBD2. CDR3 length: 16 amino acids. With V trimmed by 5 bases and J by 0 bases, 8 bases remained unmatched. CDR1 MNHNS and CDR2 SASEGT come from the germline V gene. CDR3 residues: CASSPSGPGSTDTQYF. CDR3 nucleotides: TGTGCCAGCAGTCCTAGCGGCCCCGGGAGCACAGATACGCAGTATTTT.

V gene TRBV11-2 combines with J gene TRBJ2-7; 9 bases map to TRBD2. Germline V gene lookup returns CDR1 SGHAT and CDR2 FQNNGV. V was pared by 3 bases and J by 3 bases, with 0 bases of the junction left unmatched. This CDR3 has 13 residues. The CDR3 sequence: CASSFSGGYEQYF. CDR3 coding DNA: TGTGCCAGCAGCTTTAGCGGGGGCTACGAGCAGTACTTC.